This paragraph reports one TCR beta chain. The antigen is undetermined. Assay used: immunoSEQ multiplex PCR; TCRdb lists only in-frame clones, some missing. The table records some 120,000 clones, 81% of them present only once. This record belongs to a study of radiation and T cells in renal cell carcinoma. Time point: blood 2 weeks post-SBRT. Treatment denoted: 15 Gy SBRT to primary tumor, nephrectomy 4 weeks later. After SBRT, blood was collected at 2 and 4 weeks, plus baseline. This renal cell carcinoma was of the clear cell type. Regarding the study as a whole: In blood, top tumor clones expanded by 2 weeks, shrinking by 4. Without pretreatment biopsies, baseline tumor clonotype presence was undetermined.

V was clipped by 2 bases and J by 3 bases, with 12 bases between them. CDR1 and CDR2 (germline): SGHRS, YFSETQ. This CDR3 comprises 14 residues. This sequence joins TRBV5-1 and TRBJ2-7; tentatively, D is TRBD2 (5 bases). The source is a man in his forties or fifties with renal cell carcinoma. Sequenced material: blood, taken from a patient whose treatment included radiotherapy and nephrectomy. CDR3 nucleotides: TGCGCCAGCAGCTTAAGGACTGTGAACTACGAGCAGTACTTC. Its translation: CASSLRTVNYEQYF.